This T cell receptor (beta chain) stems from a study of cytomegalovirus exposure and HLA in healthy donors. Germline assignment: CDR1 MNHEY and CDR2 SVGAGI. J lost 8 bases, V lost 7 bases, and 6 bases had no gene match. CDR3 size: 15 residues. Some clones are missing from TCRdb's copy, which holds only in-frame ones; the method was immunoSEQ multiplex PCR. The data contain roughly 90,000 clones, about 85% of them singletons. The chain employs TRBV6-5 and TRBJ2-1, with 15 bases lining up with TRBD2. The sequenced sample was PBMCs. This receptor was taken from a young man in good health and CMV-seropositive. CDR3 sequence (DNA): TGTGCCAGCACTCCGGGACTAGCGGGAGGAGATGAGCAGTTCTTC. Residues: CASTPGLAGGDEQFF.